The sequence of this T cell receptor beta chain was determined in a study of OX40 agonist ivuxolimab in advanced cancers. Study-level background: Enrolled patients in dose escalation had cancers that were hepatocellular carcinoma, melanoma, renal cell or head and neck cancer.

The CDR3 totals 20 residues. V was pared by 2 bases and J by 7 bases, with 30 bases between. Germline assignment: CDR1 LGHNA and CDR2 YSLEER. General study findings and limits: There were also nonresponders showing low normalized T-cell clonal expansion.

In regard to this clone: The target antigen is unknown. Other nucleotide sequences in the sample specify the same CDR3.

Some clones are missing from TCRdb's copy, which holds only in-frame ones; the method was immunoSEQ multiplex PCR. Here the sample spans 25,000 to 30,000 clones, more than 85% being singletons. This TCR came from an adult with an advanced solid tumor such as melanoma, head and neck, liver or kidney cancer. Sequenced here: CD4+ or CD8+ T cells sorted from blood, sampled in a trial of the OX40 agonist ivuxolimab. The V and J genes are TRBV4-3 and TRBJ2-1; tentative D call: TRBD1 (6 bases). The CDR3, as DNA: TGCGCCAGCAGCCAATTCGAAGATGCAGGGGAAGAAGGTGAGAGGAATGAGCAGTTCTTC. Encoded protein: CASSQFEDAGEEGERNEQFF.